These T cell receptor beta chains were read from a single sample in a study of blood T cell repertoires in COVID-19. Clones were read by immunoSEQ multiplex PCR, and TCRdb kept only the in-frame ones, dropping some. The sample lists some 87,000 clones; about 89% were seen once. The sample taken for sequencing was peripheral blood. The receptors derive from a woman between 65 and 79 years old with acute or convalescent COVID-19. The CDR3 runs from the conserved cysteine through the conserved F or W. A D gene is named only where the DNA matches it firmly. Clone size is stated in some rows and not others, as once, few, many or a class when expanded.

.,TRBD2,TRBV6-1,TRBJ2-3,CASSEARREADTQYF,TGTGCCAGCAGTGAAGCGCGGCGGGAGGCAGATACGCAGTATTTT
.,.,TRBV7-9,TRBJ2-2,CASSLYTGWSTGELFF,TGTGCCAGCAGCTTATATACAGGGTGGAGCACCGGGGAGCTGTTTTTT
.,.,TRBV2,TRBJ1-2,CASRGSTGISGYTF,TGTGCCAGCAGGGGGTCCACAGGGATTAGTGGCTACACCTTC
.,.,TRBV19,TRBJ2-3,CASNKRGTDTQYF,TGTGCCAGTAATAAGCGGGGCACAGATACGCAGTATTTT
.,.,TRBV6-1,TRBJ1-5,CASSESQGYSNQPQHF,TGTGCCAGCAGTGAATCCCAGGGCTACAGCAATCAGCCCCAGCATTTT
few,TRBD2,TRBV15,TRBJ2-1,CATSRGSGRDNEQFF,TGTGCCACCAGCAGAGGTAGCGGGAGGGATAATGAGCAGTTCTTC
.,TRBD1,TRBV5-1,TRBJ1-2,CASSLVSGGGYTF,TGCGCCAGCAGCTTGGTGTCAGGGGGCGGCTACACCTTC
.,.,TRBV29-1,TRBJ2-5,CSIVPAGQETQYF,TGCAGTATCGTTCCCGCAGGCCAAGAGACCCAGTACTTC
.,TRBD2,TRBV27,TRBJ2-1,CASSSLAGGSYNEQFF,TGTGCCAGCAGTAGCTTGGCGGGGGGGTCCTACAATGAGCAGTTCTTC
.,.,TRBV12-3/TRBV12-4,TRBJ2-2,CASSRTGELFF,TGTGCCAGCAGCAGAACCGGGGAGCTGTTTTTT
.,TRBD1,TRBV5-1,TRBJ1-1,CASSLGTGATNTEAFF,TGCGCCAGCAGCTTGGGGACAGGGGCGACGAACACTGAAGCTTTCTTT
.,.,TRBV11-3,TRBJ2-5,CASVYWAPQETQYF,TGTGCCAGCGTATATTGGGCCCCTCAAGAGACCCAGTACTTC
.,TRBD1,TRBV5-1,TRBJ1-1,CASRMVGTGLHQDTEAFF,TGCGCCAGCAGGATGGTGGGGACAGGCCTTCATCAGGACACTGAAGCTTTCTTT
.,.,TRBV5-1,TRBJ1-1,CASSGGNMNTEAFF,TGCGCCAGCTCTGGGGGCAACATGAACACTGAAGCTTTCTTT
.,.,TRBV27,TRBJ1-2,CASSFGGFYGYTF,TGTGCCAGCAGCTTTGGGGGGTTCTATGGCTACACCTTC
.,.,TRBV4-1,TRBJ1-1,CASSPWGGKNTEAFF,TGCGCCAGCAGCCCCTGGGGGGGGAAGAACACTGAAGCTTTCTTT
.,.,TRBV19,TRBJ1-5,CASSPPPGTPREPQHF,TGTGCCAGTAGTCCCCCACCGGGGACACCAAGGGAGCCCCAGCATTTT
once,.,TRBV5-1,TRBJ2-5,CASSISGVQETQYF,TGCGCCAGCAGCATTTCCGGGGTCCAAGAGACCCAGTACTTC
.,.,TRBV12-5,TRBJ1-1,CASGTPHPQGGTEDTEAFF,TGTGCTAGTGGCACTCCGCACCCCCAGGGCGGGACCGAGGACACTGAAGCTTTCTTT
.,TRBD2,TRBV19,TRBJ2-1,CASSAGLAGVNYYNEQFF,TGTGCCAGTAGTGCCGGACTAGCGGGGGTCAACTACTACAATGAGCAGTTCTTC
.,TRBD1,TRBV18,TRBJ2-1,CASSPPTGDMSNEQFF,TGTGCCAGCTCACCCCCCACAGGGGACATGAGCAATGAGCAGTTCTTC
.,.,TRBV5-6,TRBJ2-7,CASSLELEQYF,TGTGCCAGCAGCTTGGAACTAGAGCAGTACTTC
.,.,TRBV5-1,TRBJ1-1,CASSFVGYTEAFF,TGCGCCAGCAGCTTTGTCGGTTACACTGAAGCTTTCTTT
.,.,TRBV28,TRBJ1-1,CASSFRGWGDTEAFF,TGTGCCAGCAGTTTTCGGGGTTGGGGGGACACTGAAGCTTTCTTT
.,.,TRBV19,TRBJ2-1,CASSIAVGADAYNEQFF,TGTGCCAGTAGTATAGCGGTGGGCGCAGACGCCTACAATGAGCAGTTCTTC
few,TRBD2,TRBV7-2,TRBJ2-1,CASSPQTRTSGYNEQFF,TGTGCCAGCAGCCCCCAGACCCGGACTAGCGGCTACAATGAGCAGTTCTTC
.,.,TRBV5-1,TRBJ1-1,CASSLEAGNTEAFF,TGCGCCAGCAGCTTGGAGGCAGGGAACACTGAAGCTTTCTTT
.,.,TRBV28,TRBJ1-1,CASSFRLGGNTEAFF,TGTGCCAGCAGTTTTAGGTTAGGGGGTAACACTGAAGCTTTCTTT
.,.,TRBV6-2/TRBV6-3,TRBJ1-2,CASSYSEPGVFRYGYTF,TGTGCCAGCAGTTACTCGGAGCCCGGCGTTTTTCGGTATGGCTACACCTTC
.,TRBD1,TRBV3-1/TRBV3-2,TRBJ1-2,CASSQNLGGANGYTF,TGTGCCAGCAGCCAAAATCTAGGGGGCGCGAATGGCTACACCTTC
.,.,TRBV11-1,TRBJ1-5,CASSLFSGQPQHF,TGTGCCAGCAGCTTATTCAGTGGTCAGCCCCAGCATTTT
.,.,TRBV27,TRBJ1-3,CASSEVAGNTIYF,TGTGCCAGCAGTGAGGTGGCTGGAAACACCATATATTTT
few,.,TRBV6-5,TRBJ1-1,CASSYGATEAFF,TGTGCCAGCAGTTACGGAGCCACTGAAGCTTTCTTT
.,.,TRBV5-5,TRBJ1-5,CASSPSPGRDLSNQPQHF,TGTGCCAGCAGCCCAAGCCCCGGACGGGATCTTAGCAATCAGCCCCAGCATTTT
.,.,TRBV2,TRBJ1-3,CASSLVTGISGNTIYF,TGTGCCAGCAGTCTGGTAACAGGGATCTCCGGAAACACCATATATTTT
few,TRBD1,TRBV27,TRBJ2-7,CASSSPLSSGQGPLEQYF,TGTGCCAGCAGTTCCCCGCTTAGTTCGGGACAGGGCCCGCTCGAGCAGTACTTC
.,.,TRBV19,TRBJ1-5,CASSVTGPYSNQPQHF,TGTGCCAGTAGTGTTACAGGGCCCTATAGCAATCAGCCCCAGCATTTT
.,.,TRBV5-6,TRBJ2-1,CASSLQTYNEQFF,TGTGCCAGCAGCTTACAGACCTACAATGAGCAGTTCTTC
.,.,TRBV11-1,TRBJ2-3,CASSLLSLWDTQYF,TGTGCCAGCAGCTTATTGAGTTTGTGGGATACGCAGTATTTT
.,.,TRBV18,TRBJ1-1,CASSPTSGNTEAFF,TGTGCCAGCTCACCGACCTCGGGGAACACTGAAGCTTTCTTT
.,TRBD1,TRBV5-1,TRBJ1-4,CASSQGQATNEKLFF,TGCGCCAGCAGCCAGGGACAGGCAACTAATGAAAAACTGTTTTTT
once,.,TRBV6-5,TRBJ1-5,CASRGGGAFNQPQHF,TGTGCCAGCAGGGGAGGAGGGGCCTTCAATCAGCCCCAGCATTTT
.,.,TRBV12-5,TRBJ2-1,CASGLGDISYNEQFF,TGTGCTAGTGGTTTGGGGGACATCTCCTACAATGAGCAGTTCTTC
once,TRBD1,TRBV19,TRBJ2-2,CASRRQGNTGELFF,TGTGCCAGTAGGAGACAGGGGAACACCGGGGAGCTGTTTTTT
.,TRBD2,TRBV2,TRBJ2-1,CASSTTSGGSNEQFF,TGTGCCAGCAGCACCACTAGCGGGGGGAGCAATGAGCAGTTCTTC
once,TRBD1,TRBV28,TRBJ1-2,CASRLRTGGGYGYTF,TGTGCCAGCAGATTACGGACAGGGGGCGGCTATGGCTACACCTTC
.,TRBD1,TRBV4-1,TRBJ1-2,CASTVQGAGANYGYTF,TGCGCCAGCACCGTACAGGGGGCAGGAGCTAACTATGGCTACACCTTC
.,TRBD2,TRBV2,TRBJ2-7,CASQLAGGHYEQYF,TGTGCCAGCCAACTAGCGGGAGGACACTACGAGCAGTACTTC